A selection of T cell receptor beta chains follows, all from one sample in a study of neurological immune-mediated disorders. One entry per CDR3 protein results from TCRdb running MiXCR on the 5' RACE reads. This repertoire shows tens of thousands of distinct CDR3 sequences, roughly 7% found once; its top ten account for around 4.4%. The sequenced sample consisted of PBMCs. Receptors originate from a woman aged 40 to 50 in good health. Both conserved end residues are part of each CDR3. Fields, in order: clone size, V gene, J gene, D gene, CDR3 DNA, CDR3 protein. The D gene is left open where the match is weak. Clone size is shown for a subset of rows, as once, few, many or a class of expanded clone.

many	TRBV28	TRBJ2-7	TRBD1	TGTGCCAGCAGTTCCTCCGGGACAGGGCGCTCCTACGAGCAGTACTTC	CASSSSGTGRSYEQYF
many	TRBV12-3/TRBV12-4	TRBJ1-6	-	TGTGCCAGCAGTGGGAGCGGGGGGGGGTCACCCCTCCACTTT	CASSGSGGGSPLHF
many	TRBV5-1	TRBJ2-1	-	TGCGCCAGCAGCTTGATAGAAAATGAGCAGTTCTTC	CASSLIENEQFF
many	TRBV9	TRBJ1-2	-	TGTGCCAGCAGCGCTAGCGGAGGCTACACCTTC	CASSASGGYTF
many	TRBV27	TRBJ1-1	TRBD1	TGTGCCAGCAGTTATTCTCGGACAGGCCAAATGAACACTGAAGCTTTCTTT	CASSYSRTGQMNTEAFF
many	TRBV20-1	TRBJ1-5	-	TGCAGTGCTAGAGTCCAAGACTTGGGCAATCAGCCCCAGCATTTT	CSARVQDLGNQPQHF
many	TRBV20-1	TRBJ2-1	TRBD1	TGCAGTGCTGGCCGACAGGGGGCTTCTGTTGGGGAGCAGTTCTTC	CSAGRQGASVGEQFF
many	TRBV4-1	TRBJ2-7	TRBD1	TGCGCCAGCAGCCAAGATCCGATCGGCAGGGGGCCGAGCTCCTACGAGCAGTACTTC	CASSQDPIGRGPSSYEQYF
many	TRBV3-1	TRBJ2-4	-	TGTGCCAGCAGCCCACGTAGAGGACAAATCTACTTC	CASSPRRGQIYF
many	TRBV19	TRBJ1-2	TRBD1	TGTGCCACCGGAACGAAACAGGGGGCGACTGGCTACACCTTC	CATGTKQGATGYTF
many	TRBV12-3/TRBV12-4	TRBJ2-1	-	TGTGCCAGCAGGCCCCACGGTAATGAGCAGTTCTTC	CASRPHGNEQFF
many	TRBV18	TRBJ2-5	-	TGTGCCAGCTCACAACAAGAAGAGACCCAGTACTTC	CASSQQEETQYF
-	TRBV27	TRBJ2-2	-	TGTGCCAGCAGCTCGAACACCGGGGAGATGTTTTTT	CASSSNTGEMFF
-	TRBV12-5	TRBJ2-1	TRBD1	TGTGCTAGTGGTTTGGTCAGGGACAGGAACAATGAGCAGTTCTTC	CASGLVRDRNNEQFF
once	TRBV15	TRBJ2-4	TRBD2	TGTGCCACCAGCAGAGATAGCCTAGCGGGGGTCCCCAAAGACATTCAGTACTTC	CATSRDSLAGVPKDIQYF
-	TRBV7-8	TRBJ2-1	-	TGTGCCAGCAGTCAAGTAAGGGCGGGGGCAGGGGGCCTCAATGAGCAGTTCTTC	CASSQVRAGAGGLNEQFF
many	TRBV11-2	TRBJ2-1	-	TGTGCCAGCAGCTTCCTTCTTCTAGGTGAGCAGTTCTTC	CASSFLLLGEQFF
many	TRBV12-3/TRBV12-4	TRBJ2-1	-	TGTGCCAGCACCATAGACAGCTACAATGAGCAGTTCTTC	CASTIDSYNEQFF
many	TRBV28	TRBJ2-1	TRBD1	TGTGCCAGCAGTTTTGACAGGGTCTCCTACAATGAGCAGTTCTTC	CASSFDRVSYNEQFF
many	TRBV7-2	TRBJ2-3	TRBD2	TGTGCCAGCAGCTTAGCGTCTAGCGGGGGGAGTAGAGATACGCAGTATTTT	CASSLASSGGSRDTQYF
many	TRBV9	TRBJ1-3	-	TGTGCCAGCAGCGTAGGGAGCTCTGGAAACACCATATATTTT	CASSVGSSGNTIYF
many	TRBV20-1	TRBJ2-7	TRBD2	TGCAGTGCTAGACTACTAGCGGGATCGCCCTACGAGCAGTACTTC	CSARLLAGSPYEQYF
many	TRBV11-2	TRBJ1-2	-	TGTGCCAGCAGCAGGGACTCTAACTATGGCTACACCTTC	CASSRDSNYGYTF
many	TRBV20-1	TRBJ1-1	TRBD1	TGCAGTGTCAGAGTATCAGGGGGGTGGGCTGAAGCTTTCTTT	CSVRVSGGWAEAFF
many	TRBV30	TRBJ2-2	-	TGTGCCTGGAGTGTAAAGGGGCGCGGGGAGCTGTTTTTT	CAWSVKGRGELFF
many	TRBV2	TRBJ1-6	-	TGTGCCAGCAGCGTAGACACTGGGTCACCCCTCCACTTT	CASSVDTGSPLHF
many	TRBV25-1	TRBJ2-7	TRBD1	TGTGCCAGCAGTGAATCTGAAGTTTTCGGACAGGGGTGGCGCGAGCAGTACTTC	CASSESEVFGQGWREQYF
many	TRBV4-1	TRBJ1-1	TRBD1	TGCGCCAGCAGCCAAGGTTTCGGGACAGGGGGCACTGAAGCTTTCTTT	CASSQGFGTGGTEAFF
-	TRBV20-1	TRBJ2-3	TRBD1	TGCAGTGCCGAGGGACAGAACACAGATACGCAGTATTTT	CSAEGQNTDTQYF
many	TRBV11-2	TRBJ2-1	-	TGTGCCAGCAGCTTAGGGAGGGGGGGATACAATGAGCAGTTCTTC	CASSLGRGGYNEQFF
many	TRBV5-1	TRBJ2-2	-	TGCGCCAGCAGCTTGGCCGTGGGGCCCGCCAACACCGGGGAGCTGTTTTTT	CASSLAVGPANTGELFF
many	TRBV3-1	TRBJ2-5	TRBD2	TGTGCCAGCAGTGACAGCGGGAGGGGGCGAGAGACCCAGTACTTC	CASSDSGRGRETQYF
many	TRBV7-9	TRBJ1-5	-	TGTGCCAGCAGCTTTGGGGGGAACCAGCCCCAGCATTTT	CASSFGGNQPQHF
many	TRBV6-5	TRBJ2-7	-	TGTGCCAGCAGTTATGCGGTTTGGCAGTACTTC	CASSYAVWQYF
many	TRBV12-3/TRBV12-4	TRBJ1-3	TRBD1	TGTGCCAGCAGTTTAAGCAGGGGGCTGTCACTCTCTGGAAACACCATATATTTT	CASSLSRGLSLSGNTIYF
many	TRBV5-1	TRBJ1-1	-	TGCGCCAGCAGCTTGGGGGCCGGCCTAAACACTGAAGCTTTCTTT	CASSLGAGLNTEAFF
many	TRBV29-1	TRBJ2-3	-	TGCAGCGTTCTCGGGCAAGATACGCAGTATTTT	CSVLGQDTQYF
many	TRBV7-6	TRBJ2-1	TRBD2	TGTGCCAGCAGCTGGACTAGCGGGGGGTACAATGAGCAGTTCTTC	CASSWTSGGYNEQFF
many	TRBV7-9	TRBJ2-1	-	TGTGCCAGCAGTACACTGGCTCACTACAATGAGCAGTTCTTC	CASSTLAHYNEQFF
many	TRBV14	TRBJ2-3	-	TGTGCCAGCAGCCCCCTGGAAGGAGCTTACACAGATACGCAGTATTTT	CASSPLEGAYTDTQYF
many	TRBV7-2	TRBJ1-2	-	TGTGCCAGCAGCTCCCCTAGGGGCAACGGCTACACCTTC	CASSSPRGNGYTF
many	TRBV6-1	TRBJ2-2	TRBD1	TGTGCCAGCAGTGATCTACCGGGACAGGGTTCCGGGGAGCTGTTTTTT	CASSDLPGQGSGELFF
many	TRBV5-1	TRBJ1-2	-	TGCGCCAGCAGCCACCGTGCGGATCCCTATGGCTACACCTTC	CASSHRADPYGYTF
many	TRBV6-5	TRBJ2-1	TRBD2	TGTGCCAGCACCAAAACGGCTAGCGGGAGTGTTACTGAGCAGTTCTTC	CASTKTASGSVTEQFF